Below, 26 T cell receptor beta chains from the same sample are listed, as sequenced in a study of OX40 agonist ivuxolimab in advanced cancers. Profiled with immunoSEQ multiplex PCR; TCRdb holds only in-frame clones, not every one. The sample has some 17,000 clones, roughly 90% seen once. The specimen comprised CD4+ or CD8+ T cells sorted from blood, sampled in a trial of the OX40 agonist ivuxolimab. Receptors originate from an adult with an advanced solid tumor such as melanoma, head and neck, liver or kidney cancer.

The chain uses TRBV9 and TRBJ2-2, with D tentatively TRBD1 (5 bases). Germline values: CDR1 SGDLS, CDR2 YYNGEE. The CDR3 runs 19 residues. Trimming took off 0 bases at V and 7 bases at J, with 25 bases between the two ends. As DNA, the CDR3 is TGTGCCAGCAGCGTAGAACAGGCCCCCGTATCAATGGTCGACGGGGAGCTGTTTTTT. It encodes CASSVEQAPVSMVDGELFF. The variable domain in full, with the rest retrieved from reference TRBV9 and TRBJ2-2, is DSGVTQTPKHLITATGQRVTLRCSPRSGDLSVYWYQQSLDQGLQFLIQYYNGEERAKGNILERFSAQQFPDLHSELNLSSLELGDSALYFCASSVEQAPVSMVDGELFFGEGSRLTVL.

The chain joins TRBV11-2 to TRBJ2-3; weak D call: TRBD2 (6 bases). Trimming removed 2 bases from V and 1 base from J, with 19 bases in between. This CDR3 spans 18 amino acids. Germline loops: CDR1 SGHAT, CDR2 FQNNGV. The CDR3 coding sequence is TGTGCCAGCAGCTTATTAATTCGACTAGGAGGCCGCACAGATACGCAGTATTTT. Amino acid sequence: CASSLLIRLGGRTDTQYF. Full variable domain (outside the CDR3, taken from reference TRBV11-2 and TRBJ2-3): EAGVAQSPRYKIIEKRQSVAFWCNPISGHATLYWYQQILGQGPKLLIQFQNNGVVDDSQLPKDRFSAERLKGVDSTLKIQPAKLEDSAVYLCASSLLIRLGGRTDTQYFGPGTRLTVL.

The chain links TRBV2 to TRBJ1-5, with 7 bases aligning to TRBD1. With V trimmed by 7 bases and J by 0 bases, 21 bases remained unmatched. Looked up from germline, CDR1 is SNHLY and CDR2 is FYNNEI. The CDR3 totals 20 residues. The CDR3 region has the DNA TGTGCCAGCAACACAGACCGGGACAGATCCTTTGGAGATAGCAATCAGCCCCAGCATTTT. Translating it yields CASNTDRDRSFGDSNQPQHF.

The chain employs TRBV28 and TRBJ2-3; 8 bases align to TRBD2. The CDR3 has 16 residues. Germline loops: CDR1 MDHEN, CDR2 SYDVKM. V trimming: 4 bases; J trimming: 0 bases; junction bases outside the gene matches: 6. The CDR3 sequence is CASSSPQRGSTDTQYF. The CDR3 DNA follows: TGTGCCAGCAGTTCCCCCCAGCGGGGGAGCACAGATACGCAGTATTTT.

As regards this clone: A much larger clone lies one base from this, so it may be a read error. The chain recombines TRBV6-5 with TRBJ2-1; D is perhaps TRBD2 (6 bases). The V gene lost 6 bases and the J gene lost 4 bases, with 13 bases spanning the gap. This CDR3 spans 14 amino acids. Germline V gene lookup returns CDR1 MNHEY and CDR2 SVGAGI. The CDR3 sequence is CASRERRGYNEQFF. In DNA form, the CDR3 reads TGTGCCAGCAGGGAGCGGAGGGGTTACAATGAGCAGTTCTTC.

This sequence joins TRBV27 and TRBJ2-1, with D perhaps TRBD2 (5 bases). The germline V gene encodes CDR1 MNHEY and CDR2 SMNVEV (reference sequence). Trimming removed 3 bases from V and 0 bases from J, with 15 bases in between. CDR3 length equals 17 residues. The DNA of the CDR3 is TGTGCCAGCAGTTTTAAAGCGGCTTCCCTCTCCTACAATGAGCAGTTCTTC. Its protein is CASSFKAASLSYNEQFF.

The chain is built from TRBV9 and TRBJ1-2; possibly TRBD1 for D (5 bases). CDR1 and CDR2 from the germline V gene are SGDLS and YYNGEE. V was clipped by 3 bases and J by 2 bases, with 11 bases between them. CDR3 length equals 14 residues. The CDR3 here is CASSGQRGNYGYTF. The CDR3 nucleotides read TGTGCCAGCAGCGGTCAACGGGGGAACTATGGCTACACCTTC. Combining the CDR3 with reference TRBV9 and TRBJ1-2 gives the whole variable domain DSGVTQTPKHLITATGQRVTLRCSPRSGDLSVYWYQQSLDQGLQFLIQYYNGEERAKGNILERFSAQQFPDLHSELNLSSLELGDSALYFCASSGQRGNYGYTFGSGTRLTVV.

This clone was detected a few times. The chain couples TRBV19 to TRBJ2-3; D unresolved. This CDR3 has 14 residues. The V end was cut by 5 bases, the J end by 2 bases, with 11 bases between. Germline CDR1 reads LNHDA; CDR2 reads SQIVND (reference sequence). CDR3 bases: TGTGCCAGTAGTTTTTCGCGGACCACAGATACGCAGTATTTT. As protein: CASSFSRTTDTQYF.

The chain couples TRBV7-3 to TRBJ2-5; TRBD2 matches at 7 bases. The J call could be wrong; TRBJ2-7 is a better fit for the DNA end. This CDR3 region has 14 residues. Germline lookup yields CDR1 SGHTA and CDR2 FQGTGA. The CDR3 region has the DNA TGTGCCAGCAGCCCTATGGGGGGGTCCTACGAGCAGTACTTC. Translated, it gives CASSPMGGSYEQYF.

The rearrangement links TRBV30 to TRBJ2-7; D gene uncertain. The CDR3 is made up of 14 amino acids. Germline V CDR1 and CDR2: GTSNPN, SVGIG (reference sequence). The V end was cut by 2 bases, the J end by 2 bases, with 13 bases between. CDR3 residues: CAWSLGGIAYEQYF. The CDR3, as DNA: TGTGCCTGGAGTCTGGGTGGGATAGCCTACGAGCAGTACTTC. The entire variable domain, with the rest obtained from reference TRBV30 and TRBJ2-7, is as follows: SQTIHQWPATLVQPVGSPLSLECTVEGTSNPNLYWYRQAAGRGLQLLFYSVGIGQISSEVPQNLSASRPQDRQFILSSKKLLLSDSGFYLCAWSLGGIAYEQYFGPGTRLTVT.

This sequence joins TRBV7-8 and TRBJ2-7, with TRBD1 as a possible D gene (5 bases). The CDR3 runs 15 residues. V lost 2 bases and J lost 2, with 13 bases in between. Germline assignment: CDR1 SGHVS and CDR2 FQNEAQ. The CDR3 is CASSLNRGDTYEQYF. The DNA for the CDR3 is TGTGCCAGCAGCTTAAATAGGGGCGATACCTACGAGCAGTACTTC. The full variable domain, rest sourced from reference TRBV7-8 and TRBJ2-7, is GAGVSQSPRYKVAKRGQDVALRCDPISGHVSLFWYQQALGQGPEFLTYFQNEAQLDKSGLPSDRFFAERPEGSVSTLKIQRTQQEDSAVYLCASSLNRGDTYEQYFGPGTRLTVT.

The gene calls are TRBV7-3 and TRBJ1-6, with 9 nucleotides matching TRBD1. V trimming: 3 bases; J trimming: 9 bases; junction bases outside the gene matches: 0. Germline-derived CDR1 and CDR2 are SGHTA and FQGTGA. The CDR3 covers 13 residues. CDR3 region: CASSLDRGSPLHF. As DNA, the CDR3 is TGTGCCAGCAGCTTGGACAGGGGTTCACCCCTCCACTTT.

The chain employs TRBV19 and TRBJ1-1; 7 positions match TRBD1. Germline CDR1 is LNHDA and CDR2 is SQIVND (reference sequence). V lost 5 bases to trimming and J lost 3 bases; unmatched junction nucleotides: 6. The CDR3 spans 14 residues. CDR3 coding DNA: TGTGCCAGTAGTTCACAGGGGCTTGACACTGAAGCTTTCTTT. Amino acid sequence: CASSSQGLDTEAFF.

The chain couples TRBV30 to TRBJ2-6, with a tentative D call TRBD2 (5 bases). The CDR3 is 15 amino acids. Trimming cost V 1 base and J 4 bases, with 11 bases left between them. The V gene's germline CDR1 is GTSNPN and CDR2 SVGIG (reference sequence). CDR3 amino acids: CAWSDGGSGANVLTF. Written as DNA, the CDR3 is TGTGCCTGGAGTGATGGCGGGTCCGGGGCCAACGTCCTGACTTTC. The full variable domain, completed using reference TRBV30 and TRBJ2-6, is SQTIHQWPATLVQPVGSPLSLECTVEGTSNPNLYWYRQAAGRGLQLLFYSVGIGQISSEVPQNLSASRPQDRQFILSSKKLLLSDSGFYLCAWSDGGSGANVLTFGAGSRLTVL.

V and J are TRBV5-1 and TRBJ2-7, with 13 bases lining up with TRBD2. The CDR3 length is 15 residues. Germline CDR1 reads SGHRS; CDR2 reads YFSETQ. V dropped 3 bases and J dropped 2; count of bases not matched to a gene: 2. DNA of the CDR3: TGCGCCAGCAGCTACGGGACTAGCGGGACCTACGAGCAGTACTTC. Protein sequence: CASSYGTSGTYEQYF.

This chain connects TRBV7-6 to TRBJ1-1, with no clear D. This CDR3 comprises 11 residues. Germline values: CDR1 SGHVS, CDR2 FNYEAQ. Trimming pared 4 bases from V and 2 bases from J, leaving 2 bases between. The CDR3 sequence is CASSSNTEAFF. CDR3 nucleotides: TGTGCCAGCAGCTCCAACACTGAAGCTTTCTTT.

The chain carries TRBV6-1 and TRBJ2-5, with unresolved D. The J call may be mistaken, given a closer DNA end match to TRBJ2-7. The germline V gene encodes CDR1 MNHNS and CDR2 SASEGT. The CDR3 length is 13 residues. CDR3 region: CASSEDANYEQYF. CDR3 nucleotide sequence: TGTGCCAGCAGTGAGGACGCTAACTACGAGCAGTACTTC.

This clone was seen a handful of times. The rearrangement links TRBV18 to TRBJ1-2; TRBD1 might be the D (5 bases). The length of the CDR3 is 15 residues. Germline V gene lookup returns CDR1 KGHSH and CDR2 LQKENI. Trimming pared 6 bases from V and 2 bases from J, leaving 16 bases between. The DNA of the CDR3 is TGTGCCAGCTCCCCGGGACGGGAACAGAACTATGGCTACACCTTC. This codes for CASSPGREQNYGYTF.

This clone appeared a few times. This chain uses TRBV9 with TRBJ2-7; a possible D gene is TRBD1 (6 bases). Germline CDR1 SGDLS, CDR2 YYNGEE. V lost 0 bases and J 6 bases, leaving 13 bases between the germline ends. The length of the CDR3 is 14 residues. This CDR3 reads CASSVAGLGGEQYF. In nucleotides, the CDR3 is TGTGCCAGCAGCGTAGCTGGTTTAGGGGGCGAGCAGTACTTC.

The rearrangement uses TRBV9 and TRBJ2-7, with unresolved D. CDR3 length equals 13 residues. Germline CDR1 reads SGDLS; CDR2 reads YYNGEE. V lost 3 bases and J 1 base, leaving 8 bases between the germline ends. The CDR3 region is CASSDSVSYEQYF. CDR3 DNA: TGTGCCAGCAGCGATTCGGTTTCCTACGAGCAGTACTTC.

Only a few counts were recorded for this clone. The J gene is TRBJ2-5, the V gene TRBV25-1, with TRBD2 matching 8 bases. The junction had 3 bases not matched to a gene; V was cut back by 1 base and J by 5 bases. CDR3 length equals 14 residues. Germline V gene data show CDR1 as MGHDK and CDR2 as SYGVNS. CDR3 nucleotide sequence: TGTGCCAGCAGTGAATCTGTAGCGGGGGAGACCCAGTACTTC. It specifies CASSESVAGETQYF.

The genes are TRBV27 and TRBJ2-1; D gene uncertain. The CDR3 has 14 residues. Between the trimmed V and J ends, which lost 10 bases and 0 bases, there was a span of 13 bases. Germline CDR1 reads MNHEY; CDR2 reads SMNVEV (reference sequence). This chain's CDR3 is CATSTGSSYNEQFF. CDR3 DNA sequence: TGTGCCACCTCGACGGGCAGCTCCTACAATGAGCAGTTCTTC.

The chain has TRBV6-6 and TRBJ2-3; perhaps D is TRBD1 or TRBD2 (5 bases each). The length of the CDR3 is 13 residues. V lost 4 bases to trimming and J lost 0 bases, with 5 bases between them. Looked up from germline, CDR1 is MNHNY and CDR2 is SVGAGI (reference sequence). CDR3 sequence reads: CASSWDSTDTQYF. The CDR3 nucleotides are TGTGCCAGCAGTTGGGACAGCACAGATACGCAGTATTTT.

V is TRBV2 and J is TRBJ2-2, with 13 positions matching TRBD2. The CDR3 has 17 amino acids. The junction had 8 bases not matched to a gene; V was cut back by 8 bases and J by 2 bases. Germline values: CDR1 SNHLY, CDR2 FYNNEI. CDR3 DNA: TGTGCCAGCGGGACTAGCGGGGTCCAAACTAACACCGGGGAGCTGTTTTTT. Translating it yields CASGTSGVQTNTGELFF.

The rearrangement joins TRBV6-6 to TRBJ2-7; D remains unclear. The V end lost 3 bases, the J end lost 2 bases, and 11 bases lay between the germline ends. The V gene's germline CDR1 is MNHNY and CDR2 SVGAGI (reference sequence). The length of the CDR3 is 14 residues. This chain's CDR3 is CASSYMPYTYEQYF. The CDR3 nucleotides read TGTGCCAGCAGTTATATGCCATATACCTACGAGCAGTACTTC.

V usage is TRBV6-1 and J usage is TRBJ2-1; possible D gene TRBD1, 5 bases. Germline loops: CDR1 MNHNS, CDR2 SASEGT. V shed 2 bases and J shed 3 bases, with 11 bases lying between them. This CDR3 spans 15 amino acids. This CDR3 is CASSEQGPLYNEQFF. In nucleotides, the CDR3 is TGTGCCAGCAGTGAACAGGGCCCCCTCTACAATGAGCAGTTCTTC.